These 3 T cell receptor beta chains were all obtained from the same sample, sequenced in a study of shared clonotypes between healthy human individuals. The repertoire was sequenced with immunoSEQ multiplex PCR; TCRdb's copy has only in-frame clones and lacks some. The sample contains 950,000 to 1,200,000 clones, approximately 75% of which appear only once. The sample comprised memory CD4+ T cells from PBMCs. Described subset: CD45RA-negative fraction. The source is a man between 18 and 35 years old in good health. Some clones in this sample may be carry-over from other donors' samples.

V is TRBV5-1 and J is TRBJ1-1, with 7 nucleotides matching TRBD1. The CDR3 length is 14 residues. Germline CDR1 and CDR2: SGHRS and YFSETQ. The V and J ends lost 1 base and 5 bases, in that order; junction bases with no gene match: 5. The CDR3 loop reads CASSLSEGATEAFF. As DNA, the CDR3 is TGCGCCAGCAGCTTGTCTGAGGGGGCGACTGAAGCTTTCTTT.

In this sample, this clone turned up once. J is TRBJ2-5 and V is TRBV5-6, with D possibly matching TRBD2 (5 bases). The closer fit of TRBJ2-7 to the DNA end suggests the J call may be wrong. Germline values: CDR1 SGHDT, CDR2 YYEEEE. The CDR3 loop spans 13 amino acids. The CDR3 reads CASTLPSGYEQYF. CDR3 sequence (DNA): TGTGCCAGCACCCTTCCCAGCGGCTACGAGCAGTACTTC.

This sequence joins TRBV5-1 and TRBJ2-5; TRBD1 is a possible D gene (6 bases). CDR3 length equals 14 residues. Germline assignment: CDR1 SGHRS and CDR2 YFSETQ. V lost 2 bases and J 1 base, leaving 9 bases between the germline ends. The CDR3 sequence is CASSLGDTQETQYF. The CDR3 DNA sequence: TGCGCCAGCAGCTTAGGGGACACCCAAGAGACCCAGTACTTC.